This T cell receptor beta chain was sequenced in a study of CD8 T cells in Susac syndrome. Roughly 0.5 to 1 ug RNA was reverse transcribed with random hexamers. The TCR beta CDR3 was amplified by immunoSEQ multiplex PCR across 54 Vbeta, 13 Jbeta. TCRdb fed the immunoSEQ multiplex PCR reads into MiXCR, producing one record per CDR3 protein. The sample lists 150,000 to 200,000 distinct CDR3 sequences, about 92% occurring once. The CDR3 extends over 15 amino acids. Trimming shortened V by 1 base and J by 0 bases, and 7 bases separated the two germline ends. The germline CDR1 and CDR2 sequences are SGHAT and FQNNGV.

Source material: CD4+ T cells from PBMCs. The chain combines TRBV11-2 with TRBJ2-1; a weak D match, TRBD2 (6 bases). This receptor was identified in a human donor in good health. The CDR3 DNA reads as TGTGCCAGCAGCTTAGTAGCGGCCTCCTACAATGAGCAGTTCTTC. It codes for CASSLVAASYNEQFF. The full variable domain, in which reference TRBV11-2 and TRBJ2-1 provide the parts outside the CDR3, is EAGVAQSPRYKIIEKRQSVAFWCNPISGHATLYWYQQILGQGPKLLIQFQNNGVVDDSQLPKDRFSAERLKGVDSTLKIQPAKLEDSAVYLCASSLVAASYNEQFFGPGTRLTVL.